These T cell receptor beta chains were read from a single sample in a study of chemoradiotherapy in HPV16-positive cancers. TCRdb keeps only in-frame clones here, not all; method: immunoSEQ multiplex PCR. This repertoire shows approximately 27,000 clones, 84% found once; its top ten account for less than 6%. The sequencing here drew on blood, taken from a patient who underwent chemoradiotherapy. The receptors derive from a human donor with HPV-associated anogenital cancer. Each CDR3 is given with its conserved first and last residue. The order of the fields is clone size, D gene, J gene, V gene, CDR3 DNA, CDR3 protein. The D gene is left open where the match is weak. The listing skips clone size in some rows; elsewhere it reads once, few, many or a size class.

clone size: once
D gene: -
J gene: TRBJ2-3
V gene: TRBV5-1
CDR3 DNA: TGCGCCAGCGCCGCTGGCACAGATACGCAGTATTTT
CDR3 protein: CASAAGTDTQYF

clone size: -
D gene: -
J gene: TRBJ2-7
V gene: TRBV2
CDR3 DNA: TGTGCCAGCAGTGAAGGCACAGGTGGAGTTTTGTGGGAGCAGTACTTC
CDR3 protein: CASSEGTGGVLWEQYF

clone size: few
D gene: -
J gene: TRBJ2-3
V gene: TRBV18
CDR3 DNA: TGTGCCAGCTCACTGACGCCGCTAGCCGACACAGATACGCAGTATTTT
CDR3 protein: CASSLTPLADTDTQYF

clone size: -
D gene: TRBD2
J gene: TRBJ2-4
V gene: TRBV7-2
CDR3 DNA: TGTGCCAGCAGCTTAATAGCGGGGGTGGTAGCCAAAAACATTCAGTACTTC
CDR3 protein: CASSLIAGVVAKNIQYF

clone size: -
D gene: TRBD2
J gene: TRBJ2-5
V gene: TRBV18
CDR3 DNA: TGTGCCAGCTCACCAGCAAATAGCGGGGGGCAAGAGACCCAGTACTTC
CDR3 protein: CASSPANSGGQETQYF

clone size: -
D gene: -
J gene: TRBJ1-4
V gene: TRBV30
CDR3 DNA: TGTGCCTGGAGTGGAGGAACATCCGACGGGGAAAAACTGTTTTTT
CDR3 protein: CAWSGGTSDGEKLFF

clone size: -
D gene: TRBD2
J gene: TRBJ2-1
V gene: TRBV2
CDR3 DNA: TGTGCCAGCAGTGTTAAGCGGGGGGGTGACAATGAGCAGTTCTTC
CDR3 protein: CASSVKRGGDNEQFF

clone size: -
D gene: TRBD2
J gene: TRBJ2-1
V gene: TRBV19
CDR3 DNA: TGTGCCAGTAGTACCGAGCGGGGGGGCTACAATGAGCAGTTCTTC
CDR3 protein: CASSTERGGYNEQFF

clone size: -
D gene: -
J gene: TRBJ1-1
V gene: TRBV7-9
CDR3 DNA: TGTGCCAGCAGCTTATTCGGGGGTGGGGATTCTGAAGCTTTCTTT
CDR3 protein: CASSLFGGGDSEAFF

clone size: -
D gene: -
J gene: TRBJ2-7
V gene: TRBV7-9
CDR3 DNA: TGTGCCAGCAGTAAAAGAAGCTCCTACGAGCAGTACTTC
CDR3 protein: CASSKRSSYEQYF

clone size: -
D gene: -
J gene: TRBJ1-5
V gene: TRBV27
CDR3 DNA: TGTGCCAGCAGTTGGTCGGGCAATCAGCCCCAGCATTTT
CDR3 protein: CASSWSGNQPQHF

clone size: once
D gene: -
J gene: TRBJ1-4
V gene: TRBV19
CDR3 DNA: TGTGCCAGTAGTATTGCCAGGGGAAGCCGAAAACTGTTTTTT
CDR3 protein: CASSIARGSRKLFF

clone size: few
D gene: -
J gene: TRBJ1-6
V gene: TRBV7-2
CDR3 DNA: TGTGCCAGCAGCTGGGCAGGGGCCGATAATTCACCCCTCCACTTT
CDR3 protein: CASSWAGADNSPLHF

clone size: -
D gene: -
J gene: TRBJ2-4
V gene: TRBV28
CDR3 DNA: TGTGCCAGCAGTTCCCTCAAAAGGGGCAAAAACATTCAGTACTTC
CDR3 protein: CASSSLKRGKNIQYF

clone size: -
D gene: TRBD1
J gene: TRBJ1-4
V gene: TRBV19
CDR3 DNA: TGTGCCAGTACCATGGGACAGGGGGCAGCAACTAATGAAAAACTGTTTTTT
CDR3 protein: CASTMGQGAATNEKLFF

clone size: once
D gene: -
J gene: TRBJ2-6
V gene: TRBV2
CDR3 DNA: TGTGCCAGCAGCCCCAACCCATGGACTTCTTCTGGGGCCAACGTCCTGACTTTC
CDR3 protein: CASSPNPWTSSGANVLTF

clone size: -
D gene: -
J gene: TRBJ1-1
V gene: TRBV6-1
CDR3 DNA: TGTGCCAGCAGTGATTCGGGCAGCTACACTGAAGCTTTCTTT
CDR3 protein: CASSDSGSYTEAFF

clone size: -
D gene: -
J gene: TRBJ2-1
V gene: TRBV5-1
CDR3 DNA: TGCGCCAGCCAAATCCAGGGGTTCCGTGAGCAGTTCTTC
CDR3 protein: CASQIQGFREQFF

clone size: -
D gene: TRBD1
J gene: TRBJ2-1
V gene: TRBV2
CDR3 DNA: TGTGCCAGCAGTGGCCGGGACAGGGCGTCCAATGAGCAGTTCTTC
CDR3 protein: CASSGRDRASNEQFF

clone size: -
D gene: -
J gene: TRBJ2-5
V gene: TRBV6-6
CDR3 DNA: TGTGCCAGCAGTTCCATGGGCCCTCAAGAGACCCAGTACTTC
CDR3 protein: CASSSMGPQETQYF

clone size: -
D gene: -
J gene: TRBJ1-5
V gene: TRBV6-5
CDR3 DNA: TGTGCCAGCAGTTACTCCGGTCCGGCCCAGCCCCAGCATTTT
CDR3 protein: CASSYSGPAQPQHF

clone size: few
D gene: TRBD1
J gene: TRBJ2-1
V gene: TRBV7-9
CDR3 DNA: TGTGCCAGCAGCCTCCAGACAGGGACAGTCAATGAGCAGTTCTTC
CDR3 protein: CASSLQTGTVNEQFF

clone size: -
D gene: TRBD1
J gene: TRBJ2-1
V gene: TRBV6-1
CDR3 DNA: TGTGCCAGCAGTGAAAAGGTTACAGGGGGCAATGAGCAGTTCTTC
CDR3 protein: CASSEKVTGGNEQFF

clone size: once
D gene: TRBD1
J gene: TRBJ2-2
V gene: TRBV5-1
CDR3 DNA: TGCGCCAGCAGCTTCAGGGTGACGGGACAGGCGGTAACCGGGGAGCTGTTTTTT
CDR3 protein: CASSFRVTGQAVTGELFF

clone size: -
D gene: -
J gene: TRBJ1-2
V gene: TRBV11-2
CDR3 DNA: TGTGCCAGCAGCTCCCGGACCGGAGGCTACACCTTC
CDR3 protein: CASSSRTGGYTF

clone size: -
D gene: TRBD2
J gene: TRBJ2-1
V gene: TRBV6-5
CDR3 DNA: TGTGCCAGCAGGGGGGGGGATGAGCAGTTCTTC
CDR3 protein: CASRGGDEQFF

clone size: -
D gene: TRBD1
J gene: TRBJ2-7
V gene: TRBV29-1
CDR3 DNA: TGCAGCGTTGAAGGGACAGGGGTTTACGAGCAGTACTTC
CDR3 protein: CSVEGTGVYEQYF

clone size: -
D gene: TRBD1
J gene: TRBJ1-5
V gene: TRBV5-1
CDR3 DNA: TGCGCCAGCAGCATAGGACAGGGTGGTCAGCCCCAGCATTTT
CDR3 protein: CASSIGQGGQPQHF

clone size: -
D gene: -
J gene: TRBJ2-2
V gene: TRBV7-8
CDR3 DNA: TGTGCCAGCAGCTTAGCTGCGGGGACAGTCGGCAACACCGGGGAGCTGTTTTTT
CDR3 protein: CASSLAAGTVGNTGELFF

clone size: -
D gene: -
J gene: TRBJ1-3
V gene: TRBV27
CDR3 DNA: TGTGCCAGCAGGCCCTTTGGTGGAAACACCATATATTTT
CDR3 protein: CASRPFGGNTIYF

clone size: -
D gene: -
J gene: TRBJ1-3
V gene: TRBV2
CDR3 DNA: TGTGCCAGCAGTGACGGGCGTTTGGGTGGAAACACCATATATTTT
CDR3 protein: CASSDGRLGGNTIYF

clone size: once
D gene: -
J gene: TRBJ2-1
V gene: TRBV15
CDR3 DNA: TGTGCCACCAGCAGAGATTTGTTACCCAATGAGCAGTTCTTC
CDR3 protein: CATSRDLLPNEQFF

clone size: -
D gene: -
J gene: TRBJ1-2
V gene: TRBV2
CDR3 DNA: TGTGCCAGCACCTTCAGGGAAGGCTATGGCTACACCTTC
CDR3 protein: CASTFREGYGYTF

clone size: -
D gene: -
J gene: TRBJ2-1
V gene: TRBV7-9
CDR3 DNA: TGTGCCAGCAGCCCAGGTACGGAGCAGTTCTTC
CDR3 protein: CASSPGTEQFF

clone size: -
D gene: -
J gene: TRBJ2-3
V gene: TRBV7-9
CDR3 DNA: TGTGCCAGCAGCTTTCGAACAGATCTTACAGCGCAGTATTTT
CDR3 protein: CASSFRTDLTAQYF

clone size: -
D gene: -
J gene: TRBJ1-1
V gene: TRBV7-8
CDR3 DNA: TGTGCCAGCAGCTTAGCGTCGTACACGGAAGCTTTCTTT
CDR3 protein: CASSLASYTEAFF

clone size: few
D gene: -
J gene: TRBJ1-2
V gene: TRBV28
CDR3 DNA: TGTGCCAGCAGCCGTACCACAGGTTTAGAGGGCTACACCTTC
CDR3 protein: CASSRTTGLEGYTF

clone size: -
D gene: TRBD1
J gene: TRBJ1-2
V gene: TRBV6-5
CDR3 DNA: TGTGCCAGCAGTTACTCATCGGGACAGGGATCGGGCGGCTACACCTTC
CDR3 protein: CASSYSSGQGSGGYTF

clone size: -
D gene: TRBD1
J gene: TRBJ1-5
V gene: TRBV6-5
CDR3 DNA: TGTGCCAGCAGTAAGACAGGGGACCGTAGGTCCCAGCATTTT
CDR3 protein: CASSKTGDRRSQHF

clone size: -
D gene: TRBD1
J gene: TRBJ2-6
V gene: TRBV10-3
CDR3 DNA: TGTGCCATCCAGGGGGCCGGGGCCAACGTCCTGACTTTC
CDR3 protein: CAIQGAGANVLTF

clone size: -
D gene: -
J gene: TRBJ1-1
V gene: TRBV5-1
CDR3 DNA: TGCGCCAGCAGCTCTACAGGGTACTCCATGAACACTGAAGCTTTCTTT
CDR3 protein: CASSSTGYSMNTEAFF

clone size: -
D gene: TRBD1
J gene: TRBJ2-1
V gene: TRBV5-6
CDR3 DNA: TGTGCCAGCAGATCAACCGGGACAGGGGCAGGTAGTGAGCAGTTCTTC
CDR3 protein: CASRSTGTGAGSEQFF

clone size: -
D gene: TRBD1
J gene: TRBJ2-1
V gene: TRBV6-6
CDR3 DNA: TGTGCCAGCAGGAGGGACAGGGGATTGTATGAGCAGTTCTTC
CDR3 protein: CASRRDRGLYEQFF

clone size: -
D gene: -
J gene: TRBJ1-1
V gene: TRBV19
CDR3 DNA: TGTGCCAGTCAAGGACGGATGAACACTGAAGCTTTCTTT
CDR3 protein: CASQGRMNTEAFF

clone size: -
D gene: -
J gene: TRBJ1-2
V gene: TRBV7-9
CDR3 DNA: TGTGCCAGCACCATCGGGCATCGCCCCTATGGCTACACCTTC
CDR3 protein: CASTIGHRPYGYTF

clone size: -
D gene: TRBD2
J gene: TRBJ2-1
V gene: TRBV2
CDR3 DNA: TGTGCCAGCAGTGGACTAGCGGGGTATGAGCAGTTCTTC
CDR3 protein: CASSGLAGYEQFF

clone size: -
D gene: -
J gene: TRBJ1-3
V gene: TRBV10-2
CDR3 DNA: TGCGCCAGCAGTGAGTCTCCAGGGACTGGAAACACCATATATTTT
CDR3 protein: CASSESPGTGNTIYF

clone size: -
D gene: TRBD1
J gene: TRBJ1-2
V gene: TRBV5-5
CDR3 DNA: TGTGCCAGCAGCTTGGTGGAGGGGGCGTGGGGCTACACCTTC
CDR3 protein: CASSLVEGAWGYTF

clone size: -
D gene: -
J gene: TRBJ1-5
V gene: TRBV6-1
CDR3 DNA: TGTGCCAGCACCCTCACGGGGGGTCTCCAGCATTTT
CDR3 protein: CASTLTGGLQHF

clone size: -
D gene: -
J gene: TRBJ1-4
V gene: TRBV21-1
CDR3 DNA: TGTGTTGAGGAAAAACTGTTTTTT
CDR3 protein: CVEEKLFF